A single sample gave rise to the 22 T cell receptor beta chains below, sequenced in a study of metastatic and nonmetastatic thyroid tumors. TCRdb re-called the PCR reads through MiXCR. The sample holds some 20,000 clones, 9% to 15% seen once. Among the patients, none had received any treatment before thyroid surgery. Sequenced: blood. The source of these receptors is a male donor with papillary thyroid cancer or a benign thyroid nodule (not recorded which). Some clones in this sample may be carry-over from other donors' samples.

This clone counts as medium-sized. The chain joins TRBV28 to TRBJ2-3, with TRBD2 matching over 7 bases. CDR1 is MDHEN and CDR2 is SYDVKM in the germline V gene. This CDR3 region has 16 residues. Trimming cost V 4 bases and J 5 bases; bases outside gene matches: 12. CDR3 amino acids: CASSSLIAGGGDTQYF. In DNA form, the CDR3 reads TGTGCCAGCAGTTCGCTTATAGCGGGCGGGGGAGATACGCAGTATTTT. Full variable domain (remainder filled in from reference TRBV28 and TRBJ2-3): DVKVTQSSRYLVKRTGEKVFLECVQDMDHENMFWYRQDPGLGLRLIYFSYDVKMKEKGDIPEGYSVSREKKERFSLILESASTNQTSMYLCASSSLIAGGGDTQYFGPGTRLTVL.

This clone came up many times. The rearrangement joins TRBV28 to TRBJ2-4; D unclear. CDR3 length: 16 residues. The germline V and J ends were trimmed by 5 bases and 9 bases, with 23 bases remaining between them. Germline assignment: CDR1 MDHEN and CDR2 SYDVKM. CDR3 amino acids: CASSPRLWGGVGIQYF. The DNA for the CDR3 is TGTGCCAGCAGTCCAAGGCTTTGGGGTGGGGTGGGCATTCAGTACTTC.

The chain couples TRBV11-1 to TRBJ2-3, with 8 bases aligning to TRBD2. The germline V gene encodes CDR1 SGHAT and CDR2 FQDESV (reference sequence). The trim removed 2 bases at V and 4 bases at J, leaving 5 bases unmatched. The CDR3 totals 15 residues. CDR3 coding DNA: TGTGCCAGCAGCTTAAGGAGCGGGGGTGCAGATACGCAGTATTTT. This translates into CASSLRSGGADTQYF.

Ten or more counts support this clone. V and J are TRBV5-1 and TRBJ1-1; D call uncertain. Germline CDR1 and CDR2: SGHRS and YFSETQ. The CDR3 has 14 residues. Trimming cost V 0 bases and J 1 base, with 7 bases left between them. CDR3 bases: TGCGCCAGCAGCTTGGACGTGGGGAACACTGAAGCTTTCTTT. Residues: CASSLDVGNTEAFF. The entire variable domain, with the rest obtained from reference TRBV5-1 and TRBJ1-1, is as follows: KAGVTQTPRYLIKTRGQQVTLSCSPISGHRSVSWYQQTPGQGLQFLFEYFSETQRNKGNFPGRFSGRQFSNSRSEMNVSTLELGDSALYLCASSLDVGNTEAFFGQGTRLTVV.

This clone qualifies as medium-sized. The CDR3: CASSIRLAGAHEQYF. For the CDR3, the DNA is TGTGCCAGCAGCATAAGACTAGCGGGAGCCCACGAGCAGTACTTC. V usage is TRBV12-3 or TRBV12-4 and J usage is TRBJ2-7, with TRBD2 matching over 12 bases. CDR3 size: 15 residues. Trimming took 6 bases from V and 5 from J; bases not matched to a gene: 8.

This clone has at least ten counts. The chain couples TRBV5-1 to TRBJ2-1, with D possibly TRBD2 on 6 matching bases. The CDR3 consists of 16 residues. Germline V CDR1 and CDR2: SGHRS, YFSETQ. V shed 4 bases and J shed 4 bases, with 18 bases lying between them. In DNA, the CDR3 is TGCGCCAGCAGCCCGTCGATAGCGGCGAATTACAATGAGCAGTTCTTC. Its translation: CASSPSIAANYNEQFF.

This clone was seen ten or more times. The chain employs TRBV7-9 and TRBJ2-7; maybe TRBD2 (6 bases). The V gene lost 5 bases and the J gene lost 3 bases, with 20 bases spanning the gap. This CDR3 region has 16 residues. Germline V gene lookup returns CDR1 SEHNR and CDR2 FQNEAQ (reference sequence). CDR3 amino acids: CASSPTNGLPNYEQYF. In DNA, the CDR3 is TGTGCCAGCAGCCCCACGAATGGACTACCTAACTACGAGCAGTACTTC.

This chain joins TRBV30 and TRBJ1-2, with D unclear. CDR3 length: 13 amino acids. V was trimmed by 1 base and J by 0 bases, leaving 6 bases between them. Germline CDR1 reads GTSNPN; CDR2 reads SVGIG (reference sequence). CDR3 coding DNA: TGTGCCTGGAGTGCGGGTCCTAACTATGGCTACACCTTC. Protein sequence: CAWSAGPNYGYTF.

This clone was counted at least ten times. This chain connects TRBV5-1 to TRBJ2-1; 12 positions match TRBD2. The CDR3 spans 16 residues. Germline V gives CDR1 SGHRS, CDR2 YFSETQ. V lost 4 bases and J lost 7; bases outside the gene matches: 9. CDR3 DNA sequence: TGCGCCAGCAGCCGATTAACTAGCGGGGGGCAGAATGAGCAGTTCTTC. It encodes CASSRLTSGGQNEQFF.

This clone was seen ten or more times. The gene calls are TRBV29-1 and TRBJ2-7, with TRBD2 as a possible D gene (5 bases). The CDR3 runs 11 residues. V lost 4 bases to trimming and J lost 5 bases, with 9 bases between them. The V gene's germline CDR1 is SQVTM and CDR2 ANQGSEA. The DNA for the CDR3 is TGCAGCGTTGGTACTAGTCACGAGCAGTACTTC. It translates to CSVGTSHEQYF.

J is TRBJ2-5 and V is TRBV27, with 7 nucleotides matching TRBD1. This CDR3 region has 14 residues. J lost 5 bases, V lost 0 bases, and 3 bases had no gene match. Per germline, CDR1 MNHEY and CDR2 SMNVEV (reference sequence). This chain's CDR3 is CASSLSGGLETQYF. In nucleotides, the CDR3 is TGTGCCAGCAGTTTATCAGGGGGCCTCGAGACCCAGTACTTC.

At least ten counts were recorded for this clone. The rearrangement uses TRBV2 and TRBJ2-1; TRBD2 matches at 7 bases. The J segment lost 6 bases and the V segment lost 2 bases, leaving 7 bases of the junction unmatched. The CDR3 consists of 15 residues. Germline V CDR1 and CDR2: SNHLY, FYNNEI. The CDR3 DNA sequence: TGTGCCAGCAGTGAAAGGACTAGTCTAGGCAATGAGCAGTTCTTC. Translation: CASSERTSLGNEQFF.

Many counts were recorded for this clone. This sequence joins TRBV18 and TRBJ2-1; TRBD1 agrees at 9 bases. CDR1 is KGHSH and CDR2 is LQKENI in the germline V gene. V shed 5 bases, J shed 7 bases, and the junction held 3 bases outside the gene matches. The CDR3 is made up of 13 amino acids. DNA for the CDR3: TGTGCCAGCTCAACAGACAGGGGGAATGAGCAGTTCTTC. Translation: CASSTDRGNEQFF. The full variable domain, in which reference TRBV18 and TRBJ2-1 provide the parts outside the CDR3, is NAGVMQNPRHLVRRRGQEARLRCSPMKGHSHVYWYRQLPEEGLKFMVYLQKENIIDESGMPKERFSAEFPKEGPSILRIQQVVRGDSAAYFCASSTDRGNEQFFGPGTRLTVL.

This clone is labeled medium-sized. V gene TRBV28 combines with J gene TRBJ2-1, with 7 bases identical to TRBD2. This CDR3 comprises 16 residues. Looked up from germline, CDR1 is MDHEN and CDR2 is SYDVKM. V trimming: 4 bases; J trimming: 6 bases; junction bases outside the gene matches: 12. The CDR3 loop is CASSSAGVSTSNEQFF. In DNA form, the CDR3 reads TGTGCCAGCAGTTCGGCGGGAGTGAGTACCAGCAATGAGCAGTTCTTC.

In this sample, this clone turned up many times. The chain couples TRBV12-3 or TRBV12-4 to TRBJ2-1; tentatively, D is TRBD2 (5 bases). V was cut by 5 bases and J by 9 bases, with 17 bases left in between. This CDR3 contains 14 residues. In DNA, the CDR3 is TGTGCCAGCAGTCTCACCGAACTAGTCAGTGAGCAGTTCTTC. Its protein product is CASSLTELVSEQFF.

This clone has at least ten counts. The sample carries other DNA sequences with the same CDR3. The DNA of the CDR3 is TGCGCCAGCAGCGAGCCTCCTCCGAACACCGGGGAGCTGTTTTTT. Its protein is CASSEPPPNTGELFF. The chain combines TRBV5-1 with TRBJ2-2; no clear D. Germline CDR1 reads SGHRS; CDR2 reads YFSETQ. The V end was cut by 4 bases, the J end by 0 bases, with 10 bases between. CDR3 length: 15 amino acids.

There are many counts of this clone. V gene TRBV28 combines with J gene TRBJ1-2; D remains ambiguous. Germline lookup yields CDR1 MDHEN and CDR2 SYDVKM. V shed 3 bases and J shed 1 base, with 12 bases lying between them. The CDR3 loop spans 15 amino acids. The CDR3: CASSFATSSNYGYTF. DNA of the CDR3: TGTGCCAGCAGTTTCGCGACAAGCAGTAACTATGGCTACACCTTC.

Many counts were recorded for this clone. V gene TRBV4-1 combines with J gene TRBJ1-6; the D is unclear. Germline CDR1 is MGHRA and CDR2 is YSYEKL. The ends were cut back, 4 bases at V and 7 bases at J, with 14 bases in the middle. The CDR3 is 15 residues long. For the CDR3, the DNA is TGCGCCAGCAGCCCAGCCGCGTACAACAATTCACCCCTCCACTTT. Protein: CASSPAAYNNSPLHF.

This clone has a count of ten or more. This chain connects TRBV6-1 to TRBJ1-1; D call uncertain. Germline loops: CDR1 MNHNS, CDR2 SASEGT. Trimming removed 6 bases at V and 2 bases at J, with 4 bases between. The CDR3 length is 11 residues. The DNA of the CDR3 is TGTGCCAGCAGCCATAACACTGAAGCTTTCTTT. Its translation is CASSHNTEAFF.

This clone was observed many times. This rearrangement joins TRBV20-1 to TRBJ2-1; tentatively, D is TRBD2 (6 bases). Germline assignment: CDR1 DFQATT and CDR2 SNEGSKA (reference sequence). Trimming stripped 1 base from V and 9 bases from J, with 13 bases between. The CDR3 loop spans 13 amino acids. The CDR3 DNA sequence: TGCAGTGCTAGAGGACTAGTTGGAACTGAGCAGTTCTTC. Its translation: CSARGLVGTEQFF.

This clone was observed a handful of times. The CDR3: CATSPPHTGELFF. The CDR3 DNA sequence: TGTGCCACCAGTCCCCCCCACACCGGGGAGCTGTTTTTT. V is TRBV24-1 and J is TRBJ2-2; D not certain. CDR1 is KGHDR, CDR2 SFDVKD, per germline. The germline V and J ends were trimmed by 6 bases and 3 bases, with 7 bases remaining between them. The CDR3 runs to 13 residues.

This clone came up many times. The rearrangement joins TRBV3-1 to TRBJ2-7, with 10 bases fitting TRBD2. The length of the CDR3 is 15 residues. Germline V lookup: CDR1 LGHDT, CDR2 YNNKEL (reference sequence). The ends lost 2 bases at V and 2 bases at J; junction bases unmatched: 3. The CDR3 nucleotides are TGTGCCAGCAGCCAAATAGCGGGAGGTCCCTACGAGCAGTACTTC. Its protein product is CASSQIAGGPYEQYF.